These 15 T cell receptor beta chains share one sample of origin, sequenced in a study of cytomegalovirus exposure and HLA in healthy donors. The PCR employed 60 Vbeta primers together with 13 Jbeta primers. The protocol was immunoSEQ multiplex PCR, while the TCRdb copy is restricted to in-frame clones and leaves out a portion. The sample gives approximately 190,000 clones, 65% to 90% of which show up once; less than 7% is in the top ten. Material for sequencing was PBMCs. The receptors were sampled from a man aged 35-49 years in good health and CMV-seropositive.

The V and J genes are TRBV5-1 and TRBJ2-2; 8 bases match TRBD2. Germline lookup yields CDR1 SGHRS and CDR2 YFSETQ. J was trimmed by 7 bases and V by 4 bases; bases with no gene match: 12. This CDR3 contains 16 residues. The CDR3 DNA sequence: TGCGCCAGCAGCCCGCAAAAGGGACTAGATAGCGGGGAGCTGTTTTTT. Its protein is CASSPQKGLDSGELFF.

This CDR3 is CASSSGTIGYEQYF. In DNA, the CDR3 is TGTGCCAGCAGTTCCGGAACTATCGGATACGAGCAGTACTTC. The chain is built from TRBV27 and TRBJ2-7; D is uncertain. CDR3 length: 14 amino acids. Germline CDR1 reads MNHEY; CDR2 reads SMNVEV (reference sequence). V lost 4 bases, J lost 4 bases, and 14 bases lay in between.

The gene calls are TRBV7-2 and TRBJ2-4, with 9 nucleotides matching TRBD2. Germline V gene lookup returns CDR1 SGHTA and CDR2 FQGNSA. J gave up 9 bases and V 5 bases, and 8 bases lay outside the gene matches. The CDR3 has 14 amino acids. The CDR3 spells CASSQRGALGIQYF. In DNA form, the CDR3 reads TGTGCCAGCAGCCAGCGGGGGGCCCTAGGCATTCAGTACTTC.

This clone showed up just a few times. This chain joins TRBV28 and TRBJ2-7; TRBD1 aligns across 7 bases. J lost 6 bases, V lost 2 bases, and 4 bases had no gene match. Per germline, CDR1 MDHEN and CDR2 SYDVKM. CDR3 length: 13 residues. The CDR3: CASSLGDRSEQYF. In DNA form, the CDR3 reads TGTGCCAGCAGTTTAGGGGACAGATCCGAGCAGTACTTC.

This clone turned up a few times. This chain uses TRBV10-3 with TRBJ2-1; the match to TRBD2 covers 8 bases. Trimming took 6 bases from V and 9 from J; bases not matched to a gene: 19. Germline values: CDR1 ENHRY, CDR2 SYGVKD. CDR3 length equals 17 residues. The CDR3 coding sequence is TGTGCCATCAGAGAAGCCCCCGGGGGGGGGCCAGGTACTGAGCAGTTCTTC. It is translated as CAIREAPGGGPGTEQFF.

The chain combines TRBV6-5 with TRBJ2-7, with a tentative D call TRBD2 (5 bases). Trimming took off 1 base at V and 2 bases at J, with 12 bases between the two ends. This CDR3 has 15 residues. The germline CDR1 and CDR2 sequences are MNHEY and SVGAGI. CDR3 coding DNA: TGTGCCAGCAGTTACTTGGGTAGCGACCCCTACGAGCAGTACTTC. Protein product: CASSYLGSDPYEQYF.

The V call is TRBV7-2, the J call TRBJ2-5, with 10 nucleotides matching TRBD1. The last part of the DNA fits TRBJ2-7 better; the J call may be wrong. Germline V CDR1 and CDR2: SGHTA, FQGNSA. This CDR3 contains 13 residues. CDR3 residues: CASSWDRGGEQYF. DNA of the CDR3: TGTGCCAGCAGCTGGGACAGGGGTGGCGAGCAGTACTTC.

In the case of this clone: The junction departs from germline at one end; a sequencing error may be responsible. The V gene is TRBV15, the J gene TRBJ2-7, with D tentatively TRBD1 (6 bases). The germline V gene encodes CDR1 LNHNV and CDR2 YYDKDF (reference sequence). The CDR3 loop spans 14 amino acids. The CDR3 region is CAASRQAPTYEQYF. The CDR3 DNA reads TGTGCCGCCAGCAGACAGGCTCCCACGTACGAGCAGTACTTC.

This clone came up once. The chain uses TRBV19 and TRBJ2-3, with 16 bases lining up with TRBD2. V lost 4 bases, J lost 0 bases, and 7 bases stayed unmatched. The CDR3 totals 19 residues. Germline-derived CDR1 and CDR2 are LNHDA and SQIVND (reference sequence). CDR3 DNA sequence: TGTGCCAGTAGTACCCTGGGACTAGCGGGGGGGTTTAGCACAGATACGCAGTATTTT. Its protein product is CASSTLGLAGGFSTDTQYF.

This chain connects TRBV19 to TRBJ2-7, with D possibly matching TRBD1 (5 bases). CDR3 size: 12 residues. Between the trimmed V and J ends, which lost 1 base and 5 bases, there was a span of 6 bases. The germline CDR1 and CDR2 sequences are LNHDA and SQIVND (reference sequence). CDR3 in amino acids: CASSIAGNEQYF. CDR3 sequence (DNA): TGTGCCAGTAGTATAGCAGGGAACGAGCAGTACTTC.

The rearrangement uses TRBV18 and TRBJ2-6; 7 bases align to TRBD1. The germline CDR1 and CDR2 sequences are KGHSH and LQKENI. The CDR3 contains 16 residues. Trimming cost V 3 bases and J 2 bases; bases outside gene matches: 4. The CDR3 sequence: CASSPTGPAGANVLTF. The CDR3 nucleotides read TGTGCCAGCTCACCGACAGGGCCGGCTGGGGCCAACGTCCTGACTTTC.

The CDR3: CASSPQGSYTEAFF. The CDR3 nucleotides read TGTGCCAGCAGTCCCCAGGGCTCGTACACTGAAGCTTTCTTT. This chain uses TRBV25-1 with TRBJ1-1; D may be TRBD1 (5 bases). The V gene's germline CDR1 is MGHDK and CDR2 SYGVNS. V lost 5 bases to trimming and J lost 3 bases, with 13 bases between them. The CDR3 is made up of 14 amino acids.

The chain employs TRBV30 and TRBJ1-2, with 7 positions matching TRBD1. CDR1 is GTSNPN and CDR2 is SVGIG in the germline V gene (reference sequence). The trim removed 1 base at V and 5 bases at J, leaving 13 bases unmatched. The CDR3 runs to 16 residues. The CDR3 here is CAWSDPGQPLGYGYTF. CDR3 sequence (DNA): TGTGCCTGGAGTGATCCGGGACAGCCTCTTGGGTATGGCTACACCTTC.

V is TRBV6-5 and J is TRBJ2-3; D unclear. CDR1 and CDR2 from the germline V gene are MNHEY and SVGAGI. The ends were cut back, 5 bases at V and 6 bases at J, with 15 bases in the middle. The CDR3 sequence is 14 residues long. The CDR3 is CASSAGQARDTQYF. The CDR3 region has the DNA TGTGCCAGCAGTGCTGGCCAGGCCAGGGATACGCAGTATTTT.

V usage is TRBV9 and J usage is TRBJ2-1; D may be TRBD2 (7 bases). This CDR3 contains 18 residues. Trimming removed 4 bases at V and 5 bases at J, with 25 bases between. The germline V gene has CDR1 SGDLS and CDR2 YYNGEE. The CDR3, as DNA: TGTGCCAGCAGCCCATACACGAGGGGGACTACGCGCGACAATGAGCAGTTCTTC. It translates to CASSPYTRGTTRDNEQFF.